The 4 T cell receptor beta chains in this list originate from one sample, sequenced in a study of shared clonotypes between healthy human individuals. Assay used: immunoSEQ multiplex PCR; TCRdb lists only in-frame clones, some missing. The sample yields 600,000 to 700,000 clones, around three quarters seen once. The sequencing input was memory CD4+ T cells sorted from blood. Subset: CD45RA-negative fraction. These TCRs come from a woman aged 25 to 39 in good health.

The V gene is TRBV7-2, the J gene TRBJ1-5; no reliable D call. Looked up from germline, CDR1 is SGHTA and CDR2 is FQGNSA. The CDR3 loop spans 13 amino acids. V was clipped by 1 base and J by 7 bases, with 8 bases between them. The CDR3 loop is CASSLGGTQPQHF. In DNA form, the CDR3 reads TGTGCCAGCAGCTTAGGGGGAACCCAGCCCCAGCATTTT.

J is TRBJ2-1 and V is TRBV19; D not certain. The CDR3 runs to 15 residues. V lost 4 bases and J 12 bases, leaving 22 bases between the germline ends. Germline CDR1 reads LNHDA; CDR2 reads SQIVND (reference sequence). Here the CDR3 reads CASSTPVITSRRQFF. DNA of the CDR3: TGTGCCAGTAGTACTCCGGTTATTACATCCCGCAGGCAGTTCTTC.

The chain carries TRBV9 and TRBJ2-5; TRBD2 agrees at 7 bases. The germline V gene encodes CDR1 SGDLS and CDR2 YYNGEE. This CDR3 region has 16 residues. With 0 bases clipped from V and 5 bases from J, the junction kept 10 bases outside the gene matches. The CDR3 loop is CASSVAGRGEGETQYF. The CDR3 nucleotides read TGTGCCAGCAGCGTAGCGGGGAGGGGAGAGGGCGAGACCCAGTACTTC.

Concerning this clone itself: Other DNA sequences from this sample encode an identical CDR3 as well. The rearrangement links TRBV5-4 to TRBJ1-2; D is uncertain. In germline, CDR1 is SGHNT, CDR2 YYREEE (reference sequence). CDR3 size: 14 residues. With 1 base removed from V and 5 bases from J, the gap between germline ends came to 12 bases. The CDR3 sequence is CASSLKSGLYGYTF. The CDR3, as DNA: TGTGCCAGCAGCTTGAAATCCGGGCTTTATGGCTACACCTTC.